Included here is one TCR beta chain sequence, with context. The sample belongs to a study of blood T cells in healthy people across ages. Looked up from germline, CDR1 is LNHNV and CDR2 is YYDKDF (reference sequence). CDR3 length: 12 amino acids. V lost 0 bases, J lost 7 bases, and 4 bases lay in between. Using a J-beta primer mix together with a sample-barcoded 5' primer, a second PCR was run for roughly 7 to 11 cycles. Per-sample output comprised a minimum of 2.5 million paired-end reads containing CDR3. TCRdb reanalysed the 5' RACE reads using MiXCR and keeps one entry per CDR3 protein. The table lists roughly 830,000 distinct CDR3 sequences, approximately 59% of them singletons, with 28% in the top ten.

The TCR sequence derives from a man younger than 40 in good health. The rearrangement links TRBV15 to TRBJ2-1; D not certain. The sample was blood. The CDR3 spells CATSRDGNEQFF. The CDR3 DNA is TGTGCCACCAGCAGAGATGGGAATGAGCAGTTCTTC.